This T cell receptor (beta chain) was recorded in a study of cytotoxic CD8 clonotypes in ibrutinib-treated CLL. Study context: Partial responses numbered about 24 and complete responses 2; after a median around 68 months, about 14 stayed remitted and approximately twelve progressed. Response samples followed a median around 12 months of treatment, range 6 to 36.

This CDR3 spans 14 amino acids. The V and J ends lost 3 bases and 6 bases, in that order; junction bases with no gene match: 6. Germline values: CDR1 GTSNPN, CDR2 SVGIG (reference sequence). TCRdb's copy holds only in-frame clones and misses some; the assay was immunoSEQ multiplex PCR. The data show approximately 300,000 clones, 80% seen once. Study-level points and caveats: Lymph node repertoires were not studied, and sampling times were unmatched. Elevated clonality accompanied ibrutinib response, with a return toward baseline values at progression.

Concerning this clone itself: The antigen remains unidentified.

The TCR originated in a human donor with chronic lymphocytic leukemia. The sample here was PBMCs, taken before ibrutinib treatment. The chain joins TRBV30 to TRBJ2-7; the match to TRBD1 covers 12 bases. DNA of the CDR3: TGTGCCTGGAGGCCGGGACAGGGGGCGGGCGAGCAGTACTTC. It encodes CAWRPGQGAGEQYF.